The text below deals with one T cell receptor (beta chain). Its antigen remains unidentified. Base qualities were left out, and no much larger clone turns up one base away. These data belong to a study of cytomegalovirus exposure and HLA in healthy donors (dated by TCRdb to the late 2010s). About the full investigation: An earlier analysis of approximately 640 of the donors reported approximately 270 Gb of sequence data and 100 million to 140 million unique TCR beta sequences from 150 million to 200 million T cells. About 310 gigabases of sequencing data and around 87 million unique TCR sequences were included in an early release covering over 600 HLA-typed donors. Among the roughly 410 genotyped donors, 75% to 90% belonged to the genetic ancestry cluster associated with self-reported Caucasian donors. The study aimed to test whether cataloging public T cell receptors could reveal signatures of past pathogen exposure. Using immunosequencing, the study profiled T cell repertoires from 500 to 800 subjects and related those repertoires to cytomegalovirus serostatus. Along with the approximately 650-subject first cohort, a separate validation cohort of over a hundred different subjects was used. To predict cytomegalovirus infection status, the study brought together high-throughput TCR immunosequencing, statistical association of individual TCRs with disease status, and machine learning. To study patterns of TCR occurrence, a later analysis re-analyzed previously published TCR beta repertoires from around 660 donors and added high-resolution HLA genotyping. Rather than drawing on any new phenotypic data, the later analysis identified candidate immune exposures from TCR beta sequences and the way those sequences occurred across donors. An earlier analysis of more than 450 of the donors used high-throughput TCR beta sequencing to judge whether each TCR beta V gene segment behaved as functional or pseudogenic. Alongside the repertoire data, information on donor age, sex, ethnicity and CMV serostatus was compiled. Genome-wide SNP genotypes for about three fifths of the roughly 670 donors were used in a later genetic analysis, which treated that subset as a discovery cohort. Every discovery cohort repertoire had been produced on one sequencing platform. Both class I and class II loci were covered by HLA typing, at four-digit resolution. Typing coverage differed by locus: A, B, C, DRB1 and DQB1 were typed in roughly 620-640 donors, DQA1 in 522, DPA1 in approximately 600, and DPB1 in just under 480. Roughly 5 DR-DQ haplotypes were treated as single units for association and clustering because of strong linkage in the cohort. Among around 400 genotyped donors of the cohort, an average of roughly 230,000 unique TCR beta nucleotide sequences was sequenced per donor, of which about 19% were non-productive.

Points the paper makes about the study in general: The authors suggested that the approach could potentially be generalized to other disease states and immunological phenotypes. Cytomegalovirus status was reported to be diagnosed by the classifier with high specificity and sensitivity in both the original and validation cohorts. For the cohort, immune exposure information was limited to CMV serostatus. A later analysis associated 16,951 TCR beta sequences with specific HLA alleles at a false discovery rate of 0.05. In an earlier analysis of 587 of the donors, most TCR beta V segments appeared in productive rearrangements about 87% or about 30% of the time, broadly matching IMGT annotations. The earlier analysis of around 600 of the donors excluded roughly 17 rarely observed V segments, including chromosome 9 orphons, because counts were too low. Linkage disequilibrium might explain the correlated functional status among segregating V segments, but an unknown experimental factor could not be ruled out. A total of 150 to 200 TCR beta chains were listed by the study as associated with cytomegalovirus. A further reported finding was that TCR beta sequences accurately predicted the HLA-A and HLA-B alleles for most subjects in the first cohort. Most TCR sequences were observed very rarely across donors, whereas some public TCRs were present in many individuals. Because HLA typing was unavailable for some donors at each locus, only the typed subset was used in association tests. In a later genetic analysis, fewer N-insertions in productive TCRs were reported among donors in an Asian-associated ancestry cluster than the 666-donor mean. Compared with equally common non-associated chains, HLA-associated TCR beta chains in a later analysis were more clonally expanded and had lower generation probabilities. In a later genetic analysis, a missense DCLRE1C variant was associated with V-gene and J-gene trimming of TCR beta chains, and the association was replicated in an independent cohort. A cluster of highly shared sequence variants was judged likely to be a technical artifact of the sequencing pipeline. According to a later analysis, TCR association rates differed among HLA loci, with DRB1 alleles showing the most associated TCRs and HLA-C alleles showing the fewest. According to a later analysis, parvovirus B19, influenza, CMV and Epstein-Barr virus appeared linked to several top co-occurrence clusters. Some IMGT-functional V segments, including TRBV6-2 and TRBV6-3, could not be told apart with the 87-base-pair reads, so those segments were excluded. According to a later analysis, most CMV-associated TCR beta chains appeared to be HLA-restricted, and the HLA associations seemed to be driven largely by CMV exposure. The cohort was sequenced for TCR beta chains only, and without alpha or paired-chain data the features that could be detected were limited. The presence/absence analyses assumed that sequencing depth was roughly uniform across donors, and that assumption may not be true. When HLA alleles, especially DR and DQ, strongly co-occurred, TCR associations were difficult to assign to individual alleles. In vitro tests confirmed that a few of the cytomegalovirus-associated TCR beta chains recognize cytomegalovirus antigens.

In total, approximately 700 healthy bone marrow donors made up the cohort. At the time of sampling, every cohort member was nominally healthy, though immune exposures that went unrecorded were likely present. The donor tested CMV seronegative, placing the donor among the approximately 360 seronegative members of the cohort. A peripheral blood sample was provided by each donor, and peripheral blood mononuclear cells were used for TCR beta sequencing. The Qiagen DNeasy Blood Extraction Kit was used to extract genomic DNA from the blood cell samples. To prepare the library, the immunoSEQ multiplex PCR assay was applied. The multiplex PCR relied on a mix of 60 forward primers for TCR Vbeta segments and 13 reverse primers for TCR Jbeta segments. The CDR3 region of rearranged TCR beta genes was amplified from genomic DNA with a multiplex PCR assay. The Illumina HiSeq System was used to sequence the amplified TCR beta libraries as 87-base-pair reads. Regarding the original processing steps: In a later analysis, approximately 74 million unique TCR beta chains were counted across the roughly 610 repertoires, and roughly 11 million of these chains were shared by at least two donors. A nearest-neighbor algorithm error-corrected the raw reads and collapsed the reads into unique sequences, merging closely related sequences to remove PCR and sequencing errors. V, D and J gene segments were assigned by aligning CDR3 sequences to IMGT reference sequences. For a sequence to be retained, at least a six-nucleotide match to both a V gene segment and a J gene segment was required. Rearrangements were called productive when the CDR3 lacked stop codons and stayed in frame with V and J; all others were non-productive. Following IMGT convention, CDR3 was defined as the stretch from the second conserved V-encoded cysteine to the conserved J-encoded phenylalanine. The earlier analysis of about 620 of the donors excluded sequences that lacked an unambiguous match to a single V gene segment. An earlier analysis of some 500 of the donors classified V segments as functional when productive rearrangements were above 56.7% and as segregating when the standard deviation between donors was above 5%. To diagnose cytomegalovirus status from the catalog of TCR beta chain sequences, a statistical classification framework was built. In a later analysis, V and J genes were assigned by comparing TCR nucleotide sequences against IMGT/GENE-DB human TR gene sequences. Using the TCRdist pipeline, a later analysis assigned CDR3 sequences along with most-parsimonious VDJ recombination scenarios. In a later analysis, each TCR beta chain was defined by its CDR3 amino acid sequence together with its V-gene family, and reads without a unique V-gene family were excluded. A later analysis removed 450 to 600 highly shared, low-generation-probability nucleotide sequences to deal with suspected cross-contamination and a sequencing artifact. In a later analysis, a clonal expansion index for each public chain was calculated from normalized within-repertoire ranks of inferred template counts. In a later analysis, generation probabilities were computed using a VDJ recombination model fitted to out-of-frame rearrangements, and the results were checked against IGoR. In a later analysis, hypergeometric tests were used to score TCR-TCR, TCR-HLA and TCR-CMV co-occurrence, with a repertoire-size bias correction applied to TCR pairs. False discovery rates were estimated in a later analysis by permuting HLA or CMV assignments 20 times. A later analysis grouped co-occurring TCRs with DBSCAN, adding TCRdist sequence similarity when clustering within HLA-allele-positive subsets. Repertoires with fewer than 30,000 or more than 120,000 public chains, plus five repertoires with anomalous nucleotide sharing, were excluded from co-occurrence clustering. TCRdb's version of the immuneACCESS table is confined to in-frame rearrangements and falls short of the full clone set. An unresolved V gene accounts for under half of the shortfall where checked; the remainder is of unknown origin. V and J calls and clone size follow that table, whereas D and trimming were derived from the DNA. Across this sample there are more than 95,000 clones, with roughly 70% seen only once. The ten largest clonotypes hold 1% to 1.5% of the sample.

The CDR3 numbers 13 residues from cysteine through phenylalanine. Only the CDR3 region is kept as DNA, spanning 39 bases read in frame from base 1. The junction carries 5 bases between V and J, which are trimmed by 5 bases and 0 bases respectively. Sequences SNHLY (CDR1) and FYNNEI (CDR2) are obtained from the germline V gene. Sequenced sample: PBMCs. The clonotype was recovered from a man aged 40-49 years in good health and CMV-seronegative. The chain links TRBV2 with TRBJ1-3; the D gene cannot be resolved reliably. The nucleotide sequence reads TGTGCCAGCAGTCAGATCTCTGGAAACACCATATATTTT. The translation is CASSQISGNTIYF.